This T cell receptor (beta chain) was retrieved from a study of glioma-infiltrating T cells. Broader study findings: CDR3 overlap between tissue and blood was very small. Tissue-blood divergence was below expectation in non-neoplastic patients, above in gliomas.

This clonotype was counted between two and nine times. Its antigen is not known. The iRepertoire nested amplicon-rescue multiplex PCR amplified TCR alpha and beta CDR3s from RNA. For one-step reverse transcription and amplification, about 85-400 ng of tissue mRNA or PBMC total RNA was used. TCRdb reanalysed the multiplex PCR reads using MiXCR and keeps one entry per CDR3 protein. The table records roughly 120,000 distinct CDR3 sequences, approximately 25% of them present only once. The sequencing sample was made of glioma tissue, nonneoplastic brain tissue, or PBMCs (not recorded which). The sequence derives from a human donor with low-grade glioma or glioblastoma, undergoing nonglioma brain surgery, or in good health (not recorded which).

CDR3 coding DNA: TGCGCCAGCAGCTTGGACGGGGGGGCTGGAAACACCATATATTTT. Encoded protein: CASSLDGGAGNTIYF. The gene calls are TRBV5-1 and TRBJ1-3, with D possibly being TRBD1 (5 bases). V gave up 0 bases and J gave up 2 bases, with 9 bases separating them. This CDR3 region has 15 residues. Germline V gene data show CDR1 as SGHRS and CDR2 as YFSETQ.